Each of the 23 T cell receptor beta chains below was sequenced from the same sample in a study of blood T cell repertoires in COVID-19 (dated by TCRdb to between 2020 and 2021). The protocol used for the library was the immunoSEQ multiplex PCR assay. The table comes from immuneACCESS by way of TCRdb, which keeps in-frame sequences with V and J called. Part of the clones is missing from these tables; in studies checked, under half for an unresolved V gene and the rest for unknown reasons. In all, the sample holds around 280,000 clones, and approximately 91% of those were seen once. Of the sample, roughly 12% falls within the top ten clones. Sequencing input: peripheral blood. These receptors were collected from a woman under 40 with COVID-19, enrolled during active disease.

The chain recombines TRBV19 with TRBJ2-5; no clear D gene. This CDR3 is built from 15 residues. Trimming stripped 3 bases from V and 0 bases from J, with 11 bases between. Germline assignment: CDR1 LNHDA and CDR2 SQIVND (reference sequence). CDR3 DNA: TGTGCCAGTAGTATGAAGAGGTCGTACCAAGAGACCCAGTACTTC. Encoded protein: CASSMKRSYQETQYF.

The chain combines TRBV9 with TRBJ1-1; D may be TRBD1 (6 bases). Germline assignment: CDR1 SGDLS and CDR2 YYNGEE. V lost 3 bases and J 5 bases, leaving 20 bases between the germline ends. The CDR3 spans 16 residues. CDR3 loop: CASSASSGALWTEAFF. DNA for the CDR3: TGTGCCAGCAGCGCGTCCTCAGGGGCTCTATGGACTGAAGCTTTCTTT.

The sample holds a few counts of this clone. The rearrangement joins TRBV4-2 to TRBJ1-3; the match to TRBD1 covers 7 bases. The germline CDR1 and CDR2 sequences are LGHNA and YNFKEQ. CDR3 length equals 13 residues. Germline trimming cut 0 bases from V and 8 bases from J; bases unmatched to any gene: 1. The chain's CDR3 is CASSQDDRDTIYF. The CDR3 nucleotides are TGTGCCAGCAGCCAAGACGACAGGGACACCATATATTTT.

This chain links TRBV11-2 with TRBJ2-7; TRBD2 matches at 14 bases. The CDR3 sequence is 16 residues long. Per germline, CDR1 SGHAT and CDR2 FQNNGV. V was pared by 3 bases and J by 7 bases, with 8 bases of the junction left unmatched. The CDR3 DNA sequence: TGTGCCAGCAGCTTGGGGCTAAGGACTAGCGGGAGGGAGCAGTACTTC. Translation gives CASSLGLRTSGREQYF.

The chain has TRBV30 and TRBJ1-1; D not resolved. V was clipped by 1 base and J by 8 bases, with 5 bases between them. The CDR3 has 10 amino acids. Germline assignment: CDR1 GTSNPN and CDR2 SVGIG (reference sequence). The CDR3 reads CAWSDTEAFF. The CDR3 nucleotides read TGTGCCTGGAGTGATACAGAAGCTTTCTTT. Full variable domain (remainder filled in from reference TRBV30 and TRBJ1-1): SQTIHQWPATLVQPVGSPLSLECTVEGTSNPNLYWYRQAAGRGLQLLFYSVGIGQISSEVPQNLSASRPQDRQFILSSKKLLLSDSGFYLCAWSDTEAFFGQGTRLTVV.

The chain links TRBV9 to TRBJ1-4; D is uncertain. The CDR3 covers 15 residues. Trimming stripped 0 bases from V and 0 bases from J, with 6 bases between. Germline assignment: CDR1 SGDLS and CDR2 YYNGEE. CDR3 region: CASSVVRTTNEKLFF. CDR3 DNA sequence: TGTGCCAGCAGCGTAGTGAGAACAACTAATGAAAAACTGTTTTTT.

The chain recombines TRBV6-5 with TRBJ2-7; D unclear. This CDR3 comprises 13 residues. Germline-derived CDR1 and CDR2 are MNHEY and SVGAGI. Trimming took 7 bases from V and 3 from J, leaving 13 bases between them. CDR3 in amino acids: CASTAAPNYEQYF. The CDR3, as DNA: TGTGCCAGCACGGCAGCGCCGAACTACGAGCAGTACTTC.

The rearrangement links TRBV3-1 (or the pseudogene TRBV3-2) to TRBJ2-5; 9 bases agree with TRBD1. CDR1 is LGHDT and CDR2 is YNNKEL in the germline V gene (reference sequence). CDR3 length: 13 amino acids. V dropped 4 bases and J dropped 5; count of bases not matched to a gene: 2. DNA of the CDR3: TGTGCCAGCAGCCCCGGGACAGGGGAGACCCAGTACTTC. Translated, it gives CASSPGTGETQYF.

This chain uses TRBV29-1 with TRBJ2-2; 9 positions agree with TRBD2. Per the germline V gene, CDR1 is SQVTM and CDR2 is ANQGSEA. The V segment lost 5 bases and the J segment 2 bases; nucleotides outside the gene matches: 9. The CDR3 consists of 16 residues. CDR3 in amino acids: CSVTVAGAANTGELFF. DNA of the CDR3: TGCAGCGTTACCGTAGCGGGAGCGGCTAACACCGGGGAGCTGTTTTTT.

The CDR3 nucleotides are TGTGCCAGCAGTTTCGGACAGGCGGTCTACACAGATACGCAGTATTTT. Encoded protein: CASSFGQAVYTDTQYF. The V call is TRBV28, the J call TRBJ2-3; TRBD1 matches 7 bases. V shed 3 bases, J shed 2 bases, and the junction held 8 bases outside the gene matches. This CDR3 is built from 16 residues. Germline V CDR1 and CDR2: MDHEN, SYDVKM.

This clone was seen just once. The chain couples TRBV27 to TRBJ2-7; 10 bases match TRBD2. The junction had 8 bases not matched to a gene; V was cut back by 5 bases and J by 4 bases. The CDR3 contains 15 residues. The germline V gene encodes CDR1 MNHEY and CDR2 SMNVEV (reference sequence). The CDR3 region has the DNA TGTGCCAGCAGTGTTATCCCACTAGCGGGATACGAGCAGTACTTC. Protein sequence: CASSVIPLAGYEQYF.

V usage is TRBV5-6 and J usage is TRBJ2-7, with 9 bases lining up with TRBD1. The ends lost 4 bases at V and 4 bases at J; junction bases unmatched: 9. The CDR3 has 15 amino acids. CDR1 is SGHDT, CDR2 YYEEEE, per germline. CDR3 region: CASSLQGTGLYEQYF. For the CDR3, the DNA is TGTGCCAGCAGCCTACAGGGGACAGGGTTGTACGAGCAGTACTTC.

This clone showed up just a few times. The rearrangement uses TRBV6-6 and TRBJ1-1; no clear D gene. The V gene's germline CDR1 is MNHNY and CDR2 SVGAGI (reference sequence). V dropped 8 bases and J dropped 4 bases, with 17 bases sitting between them. The CDR3 runs to 14 residues. CDR3 sequence: CASFGGAPRTEAFF. CDR3 bases: TGTGCCAGCTTCGGAGGAGCCCCGCGCACTGAAGCTTTCTTT.

DNA of the CDR3: TGTGCCAGTAGTACGGGACAGTTGCACGGGGAGCTGTTTTTT. Amino acids: CASSTGQLHGELFF. The V call is TRBV19, the J call TRBJ2-2; 7 nucleotides agree with TRBD1. Trimming removed 4 bases from V and 7 bases from J; junction bases left unmatched: 6. The length of the CDR3 is 14 residues. Germline V gene data show CDR1 as LNHDA and CDR2 as SQIVND (reference sequence).

Comments on this clone: A junction end diverges from the germline sequence, so it may reflect a read error. This chain uses TRBV19 with TRBJ1-1; TRBD1 might be the D (5 bases). The CDR3 is 14 amino acids. Looked up from germline, CDR1 is LNHDA and CDR2 is SQIVND (reference sequence). The CDR3 DNA reads as TGTGCCAGTAGTCCTCGGCCAGGGAACATTGAAGCTTTCTTT. Its translation is CASSPRPGNIEAFF.

The rearrangement uses TRBV25-1 and TRBJ1-5, with D perhaps matching TRBD1 (5 bases). V was clipped by 1 base and J by 4 bases, with 8 bases between them. The germline gives CDR1 MGHDK, CDR2 SYGVNS. This CDR3 region has 14 residues. This CDR3 reads CASSELTVNQPQHF. The CDR3 bases are TGTGCCAGCAGTGAATTGACAGTGAATCAGCCCCAGCATTTT.

The V gene is TRBV6-6, the J gene TRBJ2-1; maybe TRBD2 (7 bases). The germline gives CDR1 MNHNY, CDR2 SVGAGI (reference sequence). CDR3 length equals 14 residues. With 6 bases removed from V and 5 bases from J, the gap between germline ends came to 14 bases. DNA of the CDR3: TGTGCCAGCAGAGATTGGGGGGGCGACAATGAGCAGTTCTTC. Translated: CASRDWGGDNEQFF.

This chain connects TRBV19 to TRBJ2-7; 9 bases fit TRBD2. With V trimmed by 5 bases and J by 1 base, 9 bases remained unmatched. The CDR3 sequence is 16 residues long. Germline CDR1 reads LNHDA; CDR2 reads SQIVND (reference sequence). Written as DNA, the CDR3 is TGTGCCAGTAGTCACCGCGCGGGACTAGCTTCCTACGAGCAGTACTTC. This codes for CASSHRAGLASYEQYF.

This clone has a count of ten or more. In DNA, the CDR3 is TGTGCCAGCAGTTCCGGACTAGCCTCCAATGAGCAGTTCTTC. Encoded protein: CASSSGLASNEQFF. This sequence joins TRBV6-5 and TRBJ2-1, with TRBD2 matching over 8 bases. Germline CDR1 MNHEY, CDR2 SVGAGI. V was pared by 4 bases and J by 6 bases, with 5 bases of the junction left unmatched. The CDR3 has 14 amino acids.

The rearrangement links TRBV5-4 to TRBJ1-1, with D possibly TRBD1 on 6 matching bases. The CDR3 length is 17 residues. Per germline, CDR1 SGHNT and CDR2 YYREEE (reference sequence). Trimming cost V 1 base and J 0 bases, with 16 bases left between them. The CDR3 region is CASSLPGAGRVNTEAFF. CDR3 in DNA: TGTGCCAGCAGCTTGCCGGGGGCAGGGAGGGTGAACACTGAAGCTTTCTTT.

This rearrangement joins TRBV18 to TRBJ1-1, with a possible D match to TRBD1 (6 bases). Trimming pared 4 bases from V and 9 bases from J, leaving 12 bases between. CDR3 size: 12 residues. CDR1 KGHSH and CDR2 LQKENI come from the germline V gene. The CDR3 coding sequence is TGTGCCAGCTCACGCGGACAGAGGCAAGCTTTCTTT. Its protein product is CASSRGQRQAFF.

This rearrangement joins TRBV5-1 to TRBJ2-1; 12 nucleotides align to TRBD2. Trimming cost V 0 bases and J 3 bases; bases outside gene matches: 4. Germline V gene lookup returns CDR1 SGHRS and CDR2 YFSETQ. This CDR3 is 17 amino acids long. CDR3 nucleotides: TGCGCCAGCAGCTTGGCTGGACTAGCGGGATACTACAATGAGCAGTTCTTC. It codes for CASSLAGLAGYYNEQFF.

This sequence joins TRBV29-1 and TRBJ2-3, with TRBD2 matching 7 bases. Germline values: CDR1 SQVTM, CDR2 ANQGSEA. This CDR3 has 15 amino acids. V lost 4 bases to trimming and J lost 5 bases; unmatched junction nucleotides: 12. The CDR3 protein is CSVVGLAVGVDTQYF. CDR3 DNA sequence: TGCAGCGTTGTGGGCCTAGCGGTTGGGGTAGATACGCAGTATTTT.